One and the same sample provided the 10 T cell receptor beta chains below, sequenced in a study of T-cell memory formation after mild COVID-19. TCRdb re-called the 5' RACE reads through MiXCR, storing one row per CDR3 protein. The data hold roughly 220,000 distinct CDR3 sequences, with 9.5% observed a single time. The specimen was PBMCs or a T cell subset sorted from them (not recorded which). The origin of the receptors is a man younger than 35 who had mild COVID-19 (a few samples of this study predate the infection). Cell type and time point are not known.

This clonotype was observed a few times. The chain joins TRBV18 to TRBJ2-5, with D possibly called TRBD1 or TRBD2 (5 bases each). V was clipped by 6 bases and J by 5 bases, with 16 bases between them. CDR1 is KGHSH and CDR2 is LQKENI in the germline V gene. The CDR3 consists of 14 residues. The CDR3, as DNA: TGTGCCAGCTCGGACGGGGACCCGGGGGAGACCCAGTACTTC. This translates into CASSDGDPGETQYF.

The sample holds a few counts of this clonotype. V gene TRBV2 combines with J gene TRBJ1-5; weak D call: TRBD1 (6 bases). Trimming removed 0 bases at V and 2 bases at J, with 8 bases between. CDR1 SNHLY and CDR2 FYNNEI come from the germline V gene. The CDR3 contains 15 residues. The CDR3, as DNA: TGTGCCAGCAGTGAAGCCCGACAGGGCAATCAGCCCCAGCATTTT. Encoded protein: CASSEARQGNQPQHF.

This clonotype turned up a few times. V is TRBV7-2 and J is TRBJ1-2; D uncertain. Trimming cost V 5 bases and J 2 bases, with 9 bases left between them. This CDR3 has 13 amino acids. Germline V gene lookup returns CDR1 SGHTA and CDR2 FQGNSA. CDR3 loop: CASSRDKNYGYTF. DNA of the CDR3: TGTGCCAGCAGCAGAGACAAAAACTATGGCTACACCTTC.

The CDR3 sequence is CASSTGTGGTGELFF. The CDR3 DNA is TGTGCCAGCAGCACCGGGACAGGGGGCACCGGGGAGCTGTTTTTT. V is TRBV13 and J is TRBJ2-2, with TRBD1 matching over 11 bases. Unmatched junction bases numbered 3, after V lost 5 bases and J lost 4 bases. Germline CDR1 PRHDT, CDR2 FYEKMQ (reference sequence). CDR3 length: 15 residues.

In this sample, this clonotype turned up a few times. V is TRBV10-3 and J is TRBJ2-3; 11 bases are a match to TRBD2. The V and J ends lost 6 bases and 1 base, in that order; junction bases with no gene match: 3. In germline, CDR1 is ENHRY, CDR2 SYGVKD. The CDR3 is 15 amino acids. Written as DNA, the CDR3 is TGTGCCATCAGCCCGACTAGCGGGGGCACAGATACGCAGTATTTT. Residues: CAISPTSGGTDTQYF.

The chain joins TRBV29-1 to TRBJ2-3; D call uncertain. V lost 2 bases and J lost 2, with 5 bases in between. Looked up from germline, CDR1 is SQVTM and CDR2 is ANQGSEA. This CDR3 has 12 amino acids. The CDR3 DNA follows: TGCAGCGTTGAAACCTCCACAGATACGCAGTATTTT. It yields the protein CSVETSTDTQYF.

Written as DNA, the CDR3 is TGCAGTGCTGGAGGCAGACTAGCTAACTATGGCTACACCTTC. It is translated as CSAGGRLANYGYTF. This chain joins TRBV20-1 and TRBJ1-2; D gene unclear. The germline gives CDR1 DFQATT, CDR2 SNEGSKA (reference sequence). The germline V and J ends were trimmed by 5 bases and 0 bases, with 13 bases remaining between them. The CDR3 contains 14 residues.

The CDR3 DNA reads TGTGCCACCAGTGACACAGCCCTGGAGACCCAGTACTTC. Its translation is CATSDTALETQYF. The chain recombines TRBV24-1 with TRBJ2-5; D call uncertain. The CDR3 runs to 13 residues. Trimming took off 4 bases at V and 5 bases at J, with 10 bases between the two ends. Germline loops: CDR1 KGHDR, CDR2 SFDVKD.

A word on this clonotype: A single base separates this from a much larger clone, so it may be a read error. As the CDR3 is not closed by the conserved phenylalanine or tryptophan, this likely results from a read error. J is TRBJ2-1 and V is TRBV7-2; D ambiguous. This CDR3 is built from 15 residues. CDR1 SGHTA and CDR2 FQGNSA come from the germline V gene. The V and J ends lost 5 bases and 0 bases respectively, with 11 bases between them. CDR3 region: CASSQARGSYNEQFL. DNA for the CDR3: TGTGCCAGCAGCCAAGCTAGAGGCTCCTACAATGAGCAGTTCTTA.

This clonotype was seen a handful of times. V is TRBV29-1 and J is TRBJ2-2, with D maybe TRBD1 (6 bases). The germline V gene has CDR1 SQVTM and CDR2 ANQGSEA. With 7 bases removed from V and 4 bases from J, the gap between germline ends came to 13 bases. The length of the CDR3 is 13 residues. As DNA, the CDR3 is TGCAGCGCACACAGGGCTACCACCGGGGAGCTGTTTTTT. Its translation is CSAHRATTGELFF.